What follows describes a single T cell receptor (beta chain). Its antigen is unknown. The sample comes from a study of cytomegalovirus exposure and HLA in healthy donors. Study summary: A prior analysis found some 110 million unique TCR beta sequences from some 190 million T cells.

Amplification used 60 Vbeta primers and 13 Jbeta primers. Profiled with immunoSEQ multiplex PCR; TCRdb holds only in-frame clones, not every one. The table has approximately 140,000 clones, roughly 78% seen once. The study's findings and limits: Per a later analysis, HLA-associated TCR beta chains showed more clonal expansion than other, equally common TCR beta chains.

V shed 6 bases, J shed 9 bases, and the junction held 10 bases outside the gene matches. In germline, CDR1 is LNHDA, CDR2 SQIVND (reference sequence). The CDR3 has 14 residues. The source is a man younger than 30 in good health and CMV-seropositive. The chain employs TRBV19 and TRBJ1-1; 10 bases match TRBD1. Source material: PBMCs. The chain's CDR3 is CASSPGQGTSKAFF. The CDR3, as DNA: TGTGCCAGTAGCCCGGGACAGGGGACATCGAAAGCTTTCTTT.